These 9 T cell receptor beta chains originate from one sample sequenced in a study of blood T cell repertoires in COVID-19. Clones were sequenced by immunoSEQ multiplex PCR, and TCRdb holds only the in-frame ones, with some missing. Among tens of thousands of clones listed, 80% to 85% were seen once. The specimen was peripheral blood. These receptors originate from an elderly man with acute or convalescent COVID-19.

This clone was counted once. The chain couples TRBV7-2 to TRBJ2-1; 10 bases match TRBD2. CDR1 is SGHTA, CDR2 FQGNSA, per germline. The CDR3 contains 14 residues. V was pared by 4 bases and J by 10 bases, with 7 bases of the junction left unmatched. CDR3 in amino acids: CASSWSGRAGEQFF. Written as DNA, the CDR3 is TGTGCCAGCAGCTGGAGCGGGAGGGCCGGGGAGCAGTTCTTC. Using reference TRBV7-2 and TRBJ2-1 for the parts outside the CDR3, the full variable domain is GAGVSQSPSNKVTEKGKDVELRCDPISGHTALYWYRQSLGQGLEFLIYFQGNSAPDKSGLPSDRFSAERTGGSVSTLTIQRTQQEDSAVYLCASSWSGRAGEQFFGPGTRLTVL.

The genes are TRBV15 and TRBJ1-2, with a possible D match to TRBD1 (5 bases). Germline lookup yields CDR1 LNHNV and CDR2 YYDKDF (reference sequence). The CDR3 contains 14 residues. V gave up 0 bases and J gave up 8 bases, with 13 bases separating them. The DNA of the CDR3 is TGTGCCACCAGCAGAGATCGGGGGTGGGAAGGCTACACCTTC. Protein product: CATSRDRGWEGYTF.

This clone has a single count. The chain links TRBV5-5 to TRBJ1-2, with TRBD1 identical over 9 bases. CDR1 is SGHKS and CDR2 is YYEKEE in the germline V gene (reference sequence). V trimming: 0 bases; J trimming: 8 bases; junction bases outside the gene matches: 5. This CDR3 is 14 amino acids long. The CDR3 reads CASSLVQGARGYTF. DNA for the CDR3: TGTGCCAGCAGCTTGGTACAGGGGGCGCGAGGCTACACCTTC. Together with reference TRBV5-5 and TRBJ1-2, the CDR3 gives the full variable domain: DAGVTQSPTHLIKTRGQQVTLRCSPISGHKSVSWYQQVLGQGPQFIFQYYEKEERGRGNFPDRFSARQFPNYSSELNVNALLLGDSALYLCASSLVQGARGYTFGSGTRLTVV.

Written as DNA, the CDR3 is TGCGCCAGCAGCTTGGGAGGGGGCTGGAACACTGAAGCTTTCTTT. This codes for CASSLGGGWNTEAFF. The V and J genes are TRBV5-1 and TRBJ1-1, with 7 bases fitting TRBD1. The V gene's germline CDR1 is SGHRS and CDR2 YFSETQ. V was pared by 0 bases and J by 1 base, with 3 bases of the junction left unmatched. This CDR3 comprises 15 residues.

This clone was picked up one time. V usage is TRBV28 and J usage is TRBJ2-2, with D unresolved. Trimming left V 3 bases short and J 6 bases short, with 8 bases between. The CDR3 has 13 residues. Germline loops: CDR1 MDHEN, CDR2 SYDVKM. Here the CDR3 reads CASSFILPGELFF. As DNA, the CDR3 is TGTGCCAGCAGTTTTATCCTTCCCGGGGAGCTGTTTTTT.

This sequence joins TRBV4-3 and TRBJ2-1; 10 bases map to TRBD2. Germline CDR1 and CDR2: LGHNA and YSLEER. Losses at the gene ends were 0 bases for V and 1 base for J; bases not matched to a gene: 9. This CDR3 has 19 amino acids. CDR3 DNA sequence: TGCGCCAGCAGCCAAGATCTGCTAGCGGGAGATAGGTCCTACAATGAGCAGTTCTTC. Translated, it gives CASSQDLLAGDRSYNEQFF.

The chain couples TRBV6-5 to TRBJ1-5, with 8 positions matching TRBD1. The CDR3 has 13 residues. J was trimmed by 7 bases and V by 6 bases; bases with no gene match: 5. Germline values: CDR1 MNHEY, CDR2 SVGAGI. In DNA, the CDR3 is TGTGCCAGCAGCCAGGGGGCACGACAGCCCCAGCATTTT. Residues: CASSQGARQPQHF.

This chain connects TRBV7-2 to TRBJ2-6, with a weak D call TRBD1 (5 bases). The germline V gene encodes CDR1 SGHTA and CDR2 FQGNSA. V lost 2 bases and J 0 bases, leaving 11 bases between the germline ends. This CDR3 comprises 17 residues. Written as DNA, the CDR3 is TGTGCCAGCAGCTTATCTGCAGGGAACTCTGGGGCCAACGTCCTGACTTTC. The encoded protein is CASSLSAGNSGANVLTF.

This clone was counted at least ten times. The chain recombines TRBV19 with TRBJ1-2; 9 nucleotides line up with TRBD1. The ends lost 6 bases at V and 3 bases at J; junction bases unmatched: 5. In germline, CDR1 is LNHDA, CDR2 SQIVND (reference sequence). The CDR3 is made up of 14 amino acids. In DNA form, the CDR3 reads TGTGCCAGTAGCAACGGACAGGGGTACTATGGCTACACCTTC. It specifies CASSNGQGYYGYTF. Full variable domain (outside the CDR3, taken from reference TRBV19 and TRBJ1-2): DGGITQSPKYLFRKEGQNVTLSCEQNLNHDAMYWYRQDPGQGLRLIYYSQIVNDFQKGDIAEGYSVSREKKESFPLTVTSAQKNPTAFYLCASSNGQGYYGYTFGSGTRLTVV.